This T cell receptor beta chain stems from a study of blood T cell repertoires in COVID-19. This CDR3 comprises 16 residues. CDR1 is KGHDR, CDR2 SFDVKD, per germline. The V gene lost 3 bases and the J gene lost 4 bases, with 17 bases spanning the gap. Per the original data handling: Reference gene primer amplification yielded estimated nucleated cell counts. Sequencing used immunoSEQ multiplex PCR; TCRdb keeps in-frame clones, though not all of them. The DNA gave D and trimming, while V, J and clone size come from that table. The sample consists of some 100,000 clones, around nine tenths of them appearing once.

Sequenced sample: peripheral blood. This sequence was found in a woman aged 70 to 79 with acute or convalescent COVID-19. V is TRBV24-1 and J is TRBJ2-5; maybe TRBD1 (6 bases). The CDR3 sequence: CATSDNRVPYGETQYF. The CDR3 coding sequence is TGTGCCACCAGTGATAACAGGGTTCCTTACGGAGAGACCCAGTACTTC.